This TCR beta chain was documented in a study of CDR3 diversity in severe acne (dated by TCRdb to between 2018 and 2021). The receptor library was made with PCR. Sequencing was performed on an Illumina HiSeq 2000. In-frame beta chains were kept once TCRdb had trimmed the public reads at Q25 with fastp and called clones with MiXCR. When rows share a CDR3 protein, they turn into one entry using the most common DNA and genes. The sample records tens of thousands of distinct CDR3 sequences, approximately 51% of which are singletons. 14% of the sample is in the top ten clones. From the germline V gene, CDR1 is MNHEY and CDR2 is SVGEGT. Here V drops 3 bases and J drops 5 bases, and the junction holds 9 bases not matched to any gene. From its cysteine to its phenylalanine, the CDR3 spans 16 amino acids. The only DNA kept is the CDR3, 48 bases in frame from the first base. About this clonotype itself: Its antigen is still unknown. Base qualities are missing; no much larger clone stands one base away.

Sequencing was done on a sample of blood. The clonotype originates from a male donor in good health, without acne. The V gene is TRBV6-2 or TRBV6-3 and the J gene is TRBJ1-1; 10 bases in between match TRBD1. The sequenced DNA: TGTGCCAGCAGTTATGATGAGGACAGGGGGGGAACTGAAGCTTTCTTT. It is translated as CASSYDEDRGGTEAFF.